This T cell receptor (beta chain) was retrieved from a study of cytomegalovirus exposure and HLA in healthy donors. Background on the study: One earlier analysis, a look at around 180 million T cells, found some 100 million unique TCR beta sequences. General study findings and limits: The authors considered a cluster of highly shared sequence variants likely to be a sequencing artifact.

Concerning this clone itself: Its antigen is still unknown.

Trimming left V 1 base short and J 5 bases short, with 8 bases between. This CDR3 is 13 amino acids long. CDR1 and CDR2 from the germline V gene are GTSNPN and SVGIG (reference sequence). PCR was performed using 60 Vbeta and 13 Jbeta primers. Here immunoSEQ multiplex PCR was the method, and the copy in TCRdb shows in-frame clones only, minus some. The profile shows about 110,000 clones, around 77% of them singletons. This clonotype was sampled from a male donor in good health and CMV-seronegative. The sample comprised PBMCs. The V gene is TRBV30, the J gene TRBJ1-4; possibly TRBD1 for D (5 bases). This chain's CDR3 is CAWSGGGNEKLFF. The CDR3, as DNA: TGTGCCTGGAGTGGGGGGGGGAATGAAAAACTGTTTTTT. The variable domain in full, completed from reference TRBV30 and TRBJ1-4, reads SQTIHQWPATLVQPVGSPLSLECTVEGTSNPNLYWYRQAAGRGLQLLFYSVGIGQISSEVPQNLSASRPQDRQFILSSKKLLLSDSGFYLCAWSGGGNEKLFFGSGTQLSVL.